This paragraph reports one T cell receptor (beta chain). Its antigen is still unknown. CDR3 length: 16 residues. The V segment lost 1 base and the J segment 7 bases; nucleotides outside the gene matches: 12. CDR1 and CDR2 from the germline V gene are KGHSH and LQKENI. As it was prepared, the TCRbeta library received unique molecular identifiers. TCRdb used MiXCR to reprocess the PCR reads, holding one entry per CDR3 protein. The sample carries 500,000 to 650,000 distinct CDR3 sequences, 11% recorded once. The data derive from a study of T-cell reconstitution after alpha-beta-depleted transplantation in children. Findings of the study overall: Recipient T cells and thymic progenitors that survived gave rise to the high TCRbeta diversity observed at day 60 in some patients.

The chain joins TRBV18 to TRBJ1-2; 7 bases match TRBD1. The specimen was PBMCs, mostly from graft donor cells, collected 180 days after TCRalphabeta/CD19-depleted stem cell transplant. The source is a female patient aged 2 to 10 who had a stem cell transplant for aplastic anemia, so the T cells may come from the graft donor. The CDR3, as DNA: TGTGCCAGCTCACCACTGGTGGTAGGACAGGTATCTGGCTACACCTTC. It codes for CASSPLVVGQVSGYTF.